The T cell receptor (beta chain) under discussion was sequenced for a study of blood T cells in healthy people across ages. Using a J-beta primer mix together with a sample-barcoded 5' primer, a second PCR was run for roughly 7 to 12 cycles. Every cDNA molecule bore a tag from a template-switch adaptor containing 12 random nucleotides. Per sample, CDR3-containing paired-end reads numbered at least 2.5 million. TCRdb re-called the 5' RACE reads with MiXCR, one entry per CDR3 protein. The sample contains hundreds of thousands of distinct CDR3 sequences, 56% of which appear only once. The germline V gene has CDR1 SNHLY and CDR2 FYNNEI. The CDR3 spans 15 residues. V shed 1 base and J shed 2 bases, with 12 bases lying between them. Overall study results and limits: Roughly linear declines in TCR beta diversity per million T cells occurred with age.

Notes on this clonotype: Its cognate antigen is unknown.

Total RNA, at least 5 micrograms per sample, was extracted from PBMCs. Sequencing was performed on blood. V gene TRBV2 combines with J gene TRBJ2-7; no reliable D call. The sequence derives from a man aged 40-49 years in good health. CDR3 DNA sequence: TGTGCCAGCAGTGAAGTGGCAGGCGGAACCTACGAGCAGTACTTC. It yields the protein CASSEVAGGTYEQYF.